The text below deals with one T cell receptor beta chain. The antigen remains unidentified. The record originates from a study of beta chain features in type 1 diabetes. The germline gives CDR1 MDHEN, CDR2 SYDVKM. V gave up 6 bases and J gave up 1 base, with 6 bases separating them. The CDR3 sequence is 12 residues long. The entirety of the isolated RNA underwent reverse transcription, so expressed TCRB transcripts were sequenced. Generated by immunoSEQ multiplex PCR, the TCRdb table keeps only in-frame clones and is missing some. Of about 360,000 clones listed, over 10% are singletons. Study observations and caveats: Shorter TCRB CDR3s, moderately but significantly so, were found in Type 1 diabetes patients in all four CD4+ subsets.

Based on CD45RO/CCR7/CD25/CD127/CD95/CD27, CD4+ regulatory, stem cell-like memory, naive and central memory cells were sorted. The material sequenced was naive CD4+ T cells from blood. This clonotype originated in a man between 18 and 35 years old in good health. The V gene is TRBV28, the J gene TRBJ1-1, with D possibly matching TRBD1 (6 bases). The CDR3 protein is CASRGGNTEAFF. CDR3 sequence (DNA): TGTGCCAGCAGAGGGGGGAACACTGAAGCTTTCTTT.